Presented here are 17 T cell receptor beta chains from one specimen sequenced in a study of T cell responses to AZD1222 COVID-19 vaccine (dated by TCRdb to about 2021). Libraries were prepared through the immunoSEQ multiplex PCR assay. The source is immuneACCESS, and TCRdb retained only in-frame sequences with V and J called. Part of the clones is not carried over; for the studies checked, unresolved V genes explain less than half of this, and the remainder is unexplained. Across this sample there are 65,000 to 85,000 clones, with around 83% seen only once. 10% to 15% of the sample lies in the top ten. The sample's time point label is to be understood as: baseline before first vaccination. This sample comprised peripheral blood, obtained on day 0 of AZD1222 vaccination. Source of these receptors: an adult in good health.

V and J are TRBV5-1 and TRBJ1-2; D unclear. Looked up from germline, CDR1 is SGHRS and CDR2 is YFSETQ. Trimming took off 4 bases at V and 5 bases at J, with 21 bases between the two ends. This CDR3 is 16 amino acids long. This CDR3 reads CASSPNPGSGGYGYTF. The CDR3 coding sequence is TGCGCCAGCAGCCCAAATCCGGGGAGTGGAGGGTATGGCTACACCTTC.

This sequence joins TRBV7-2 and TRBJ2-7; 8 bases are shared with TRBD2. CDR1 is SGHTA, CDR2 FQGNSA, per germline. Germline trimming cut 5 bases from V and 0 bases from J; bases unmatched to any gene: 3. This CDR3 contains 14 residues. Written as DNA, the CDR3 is TGTGCCAGCAGCATTAGCGGGGCCTCCTACGAGCAGTACTTC. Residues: CASSISGASYEQYF.

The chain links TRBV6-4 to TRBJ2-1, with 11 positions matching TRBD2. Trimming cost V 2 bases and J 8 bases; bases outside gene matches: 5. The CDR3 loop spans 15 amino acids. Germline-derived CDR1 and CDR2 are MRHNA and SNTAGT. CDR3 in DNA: TGTGCCAGCAGTGACCGACTAGCGGGGAGAGATGAGCAGTTCTTC. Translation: CASSDRLAGRDEQFF.

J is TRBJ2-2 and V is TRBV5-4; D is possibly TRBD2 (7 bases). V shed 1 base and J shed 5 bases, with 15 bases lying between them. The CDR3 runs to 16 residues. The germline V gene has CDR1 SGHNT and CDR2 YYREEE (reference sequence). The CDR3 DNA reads TGTGCCAGCAGCTTGACCTGGGGGGGCCGTACCGGGGAGCTGTTTTTT. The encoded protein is CASSLTWGGRTGELFF.

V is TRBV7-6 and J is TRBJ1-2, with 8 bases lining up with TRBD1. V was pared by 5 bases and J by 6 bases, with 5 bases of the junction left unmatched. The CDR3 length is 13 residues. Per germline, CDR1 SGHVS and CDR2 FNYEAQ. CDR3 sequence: CASSRTGKDGYTF. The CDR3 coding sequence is TGTGCCAGCAGCCGGACAGGGAAAGATGGCTACACCTTC.

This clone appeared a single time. The CDR3 sequence is CASSMGGDGYTF. The CDR3 coding sequence is TGTGCCAGTAGTATGGGTGGGGATGGCTACACCTTC. The rearrangement uses TRBV19 and TRBJ1-2; D unclear. This CDR3 has 12 residues. Germline CDR1 and CDR2: LNHDA and SQIVND (reference sequence). V was clipped by 3 bases and J by 6 bases, with 8 bases between them.

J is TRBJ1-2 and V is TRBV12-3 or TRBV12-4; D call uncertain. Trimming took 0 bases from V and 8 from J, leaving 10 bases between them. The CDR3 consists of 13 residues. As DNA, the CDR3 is TGTGCCAGCAGTTTAGCTGACGCTAGGGGCTACACCTTC. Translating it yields CASSLADARGYTF.

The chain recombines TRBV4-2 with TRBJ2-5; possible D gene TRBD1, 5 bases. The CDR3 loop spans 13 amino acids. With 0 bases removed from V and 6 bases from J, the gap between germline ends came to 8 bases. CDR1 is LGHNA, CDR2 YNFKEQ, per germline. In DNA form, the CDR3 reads TGTGCCAGCAGCCAAGAATGGGGCAAGACCCAGTACTTC. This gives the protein CASSQEWGKTQYF.

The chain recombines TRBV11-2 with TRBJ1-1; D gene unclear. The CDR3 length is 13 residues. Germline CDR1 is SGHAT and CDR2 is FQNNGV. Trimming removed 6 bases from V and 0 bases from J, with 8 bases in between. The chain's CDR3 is CASSIDLNTEAFF. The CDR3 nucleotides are TGTGCCAGCAGTATCGACTTGAACACTGAAGCTTTCTTT.

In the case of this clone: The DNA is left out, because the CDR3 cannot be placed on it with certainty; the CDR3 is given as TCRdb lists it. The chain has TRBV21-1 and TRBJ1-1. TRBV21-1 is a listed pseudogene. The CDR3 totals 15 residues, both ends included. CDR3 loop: CASSKYWAVGAEAFF.

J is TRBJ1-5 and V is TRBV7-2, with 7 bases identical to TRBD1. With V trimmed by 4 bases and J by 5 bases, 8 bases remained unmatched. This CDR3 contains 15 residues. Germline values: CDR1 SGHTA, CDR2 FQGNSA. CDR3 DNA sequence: TGTGCCAGCAGCTCCTCCGGGACAGAACATCAGCCCCAGCATTTT. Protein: CASSSSGTEHQPQHF. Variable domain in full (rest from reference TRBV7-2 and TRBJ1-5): GAGVSQSPSNKVTEKGKDVELRCDPISGHTALYWYRQSLGQGLEFLIYFQGNSAPDKSGLPSDRFSAERTGGSVSTLTIQRTQQEDSAVYLCASSSSGTEHQPQHFGDGTRLSIL.

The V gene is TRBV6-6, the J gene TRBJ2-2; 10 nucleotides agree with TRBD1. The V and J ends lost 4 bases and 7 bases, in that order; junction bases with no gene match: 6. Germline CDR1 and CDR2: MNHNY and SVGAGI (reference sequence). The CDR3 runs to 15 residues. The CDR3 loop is CASSSGQGIGGELFF. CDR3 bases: TGTGCCAGCAGTTCGGGACAGGGGATTGGCGGGGAGCTGTTTTTT.

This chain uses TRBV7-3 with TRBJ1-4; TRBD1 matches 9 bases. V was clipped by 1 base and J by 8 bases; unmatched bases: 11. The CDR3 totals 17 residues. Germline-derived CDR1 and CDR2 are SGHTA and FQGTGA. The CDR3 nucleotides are TGTGCCAGCAGCTTAATATTCCCGGGACAGGGTGACGAAAAACTGTTTTTT. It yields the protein CASSLIFPGQGDEKLFF.

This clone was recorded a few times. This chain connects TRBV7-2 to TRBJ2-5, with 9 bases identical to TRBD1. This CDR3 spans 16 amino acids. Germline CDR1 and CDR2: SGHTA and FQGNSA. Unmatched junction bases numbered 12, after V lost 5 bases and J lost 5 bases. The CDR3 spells CASSRPGTGLSETQYF. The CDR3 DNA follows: TGTGCCAGCAGCCGGCCAGGGACAGGGTTAAGCGAGACCCAGTACTTC.

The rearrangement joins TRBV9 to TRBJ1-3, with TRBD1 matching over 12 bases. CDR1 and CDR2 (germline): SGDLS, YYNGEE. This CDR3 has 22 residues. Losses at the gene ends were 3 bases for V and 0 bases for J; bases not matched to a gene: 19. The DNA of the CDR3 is TGTGCCAGCAGCGACCAACCGGGGTGGGACAGGGGGCTTACACGCTCTGGAAACACCATATATTTT. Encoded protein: CASSDQPGWDRGLTRSGNTIYF.

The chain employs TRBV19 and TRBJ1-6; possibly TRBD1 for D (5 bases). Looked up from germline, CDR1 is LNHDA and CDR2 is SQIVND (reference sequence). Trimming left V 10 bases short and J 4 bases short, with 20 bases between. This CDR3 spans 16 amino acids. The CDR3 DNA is TGTGCCACCCTCAAGCAGGCGGGGGAGTATAATTCACCCCTCCACTTT. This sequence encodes CATLKQAGEYNSPLHF.

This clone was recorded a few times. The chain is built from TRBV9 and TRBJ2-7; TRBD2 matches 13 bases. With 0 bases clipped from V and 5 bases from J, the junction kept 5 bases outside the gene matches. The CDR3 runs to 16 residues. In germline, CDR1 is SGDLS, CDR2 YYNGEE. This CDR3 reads CASSVGGTSGINEQYF. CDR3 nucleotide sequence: TGTGCCAGCAGCGTAGGGGGGACTAGCGGGATCAACGAGCAGTACTTC.